The 8 T cell receptor beta chains below all came from one sample that was sequenced in a study of identical twins. In TCRdb, the 5' RACE reads were re-called with MiXCR into one record per CDR3 protein. The data show approximately 680,000 distinct CDR3 sequences, about 7% seen once. The sample also formed part of further work on yellow fever vaccine responses in identical twins.

Sequencing was performed on PBMCs. All receptors derive from a woman younger than 35 in good health.

This clonotype was seen at least ten times. The V and J genes are TRBV2 and TRBJ1-1; 8 positions match TRBD1. The CDR3 consists of 14 residues. V trimming: 5 bases; J trimming: 0 bases; junction bases outside the gene matches: 2. Germline CDR1 and CDR2: SNHLY and FYNNEI. DNA for the CDR3: TGTGCCAGCAGTCGACAGGGGATGAACACTGAAGCTTTCTTT. Its protein is CASSRQGMNTEAFF.

V and J are TRBV4-1 and TRBJ1-4; D possibly corresponds to TRBD1 (5 bases). The germline V and J ends were trimmed by 4 bases and 4 bases, with 13 bases remaining between them. CDR1 is MGHRA and CDR2 is YSYEKL in the germline V gene. The CDR3 runs to 15 residues. The CDR3 spells CASSPSPGNNEKLFF. CDR3 DNA: TGCGCCAGCAGCCCAAGCCCAGGGAATAATGAAAAACTGTTTTTT.

This clonotype was counted many times. The CDR3 here is CAISDWTEVNTEAFF. The CDR3 DNA is TGTGCCATCAGTGATTGGACAGAGGTGAACACTGAAGCTTTCTTT. J is TRBJ1-1 and V is TRBV10-3; D may be TRBD1 (6 bases). The V gene's germline CDR1 is ENHRY and CDR2 SYGVKD. V was shortened by 3 bases and J by 0 bases, with 11 bases between the two germline ends. The CDR3 totals 15 residues.

V is TRBV7-8 and J is TRBJ2-7, with D perhaps TRBD1 (5 bases). The V end lost 4 bases, the J end lost 3 bases, and 19 bases lay between the germline ends. Germline V gene lookup returns CDR1 SGHVS and CDR2 FQNEAQ. The CDR3 has 16 residues. CDR3 nucleotides: TGTGCCAGCAGCTCCCCCCTTGGGGCAGCTAGCTACGAGCAGTACTTC. Translated: CASSSPLGAASYEQYF.

A few counts support this clonotype. CDR3 coding DNA: TGTGCCACCAGTGATGTGACTGTCAATGAGCAGTTCTTC. Encoded protein: CATSDVTVNEQFF. The chain links TRBV24-1 to TRBJ2-1; D call uncertain. This CDR3 is 13 amino acids long. Germline V gives CDR1 KGHDR, CDR2 SFDVKD. The germline V and J ends were trimmed by 3 bases and 6 bases, with 8 bases remaining between them.

This clonotype was observed a handful of times. The chain employs TRBV6-1 and TRBJ2-3, with TRBD2 matching 12 bases. There are 16 residues in the CDR3. Germline values: CDR1 MNHNS, CDR2 SASEGT. Trimming at V came to 2 bases and at J to 5 bases, leaving 5 bases not matched to a gene. CDR3 nucleotides: TGTGCCAGCAGTGAACTAGCGGGGGGGCATGAAGATACGCAGTATTTT. It translates to CASSELAGGHEDTQYF.

This clonotype has more than one count but fewer than ten. The chain uses TRBV5-6 and TRBJ1-5, with 7 bases aligning to TRBD1. This CDR3 region has 15 residues. Germline values: CDR1 SGHDT, CDR2 YYEEEE. V lost 4 bases and J lost 7; bases outside the gene matches: 11. CDR3 amino acids: CASSLTGFIGQPQHF. In DNA, the CDR3 is TGTGCCAGCAGCCTGACAGGGTTTATTGGGCAGCCCCAGCATTTT.

Comments on this clonotype: One end of the junction varies from germline; a read error may be responsible. The chain has TRBV12-3 or TRBV12-4 and TRBJ2-1, with 14 bases aligning to TRBD2. The CDR3 spans 18 residues. The CDR3 loop reads CACSLGTSGGRGFNEQFF. The CDR3 DNA reads as TGTGCCTGCAGTTTAGGGACTAGCGGGGGCCGGGGGTTCAATGAGCAGTTCTTC.